Below are 24 T cell receptor beta chains sequenced from a single sample in a study of T cells in localized non-small cell lung cancer. Method: immunoSEQ multiplex PCR; TCRdb's copy keeps in-frame clones and lacks some. The sample lists 20,000 to 30,000 clones; roughly 87% were seen once. The material sequenced was peripheral blood, taken before any cancer treatment. The receptors derive from a male donor at least 60 years old with stage I squamous cell lung carcinoma.

The rearrangement links TRBV7-2 to TRBJ2-7, with 7 positions matching TRBD2. Germline V CDR1 and CDR2: SGHTA, FQGNSA. The CDR3 consists of 13 residues. Trimming removed 1 base from V and 6 bases from J; junction bases left unmatched: 3. CDR3 bases: TGTGCCAGCAGCTTAGAGCGGGGTGCCGAGCAGTACTTC. This gives the protein CASSLERGAEQYF.

This clone occurred once. V gene TRBV6-6 combines with J gene TRBJ2-1; D is tentatively TRBD1 or TRBD2 (6 bases each). V gave up 0 bases and J gave up 4 bases, with 13 bases separating them. Germline V lookup: CDR1 MNHNY, CDR2 SVGAGI (reference sequence). The CDR3 is 16 residues long. DNA of the CDR3: TGTGCCAGCAGTTACTCCAAGGGGGGACTTTACAATGAGCAGTTCTTC. Encoded protein: CASSYSKGGLYNEQFF.

The chain has TRBV5-4 and TRBJ2-5; possible D gene TRBD2, 6 bases. Germline V gives CDR1 SGHNT, CDR2 YYREEE (reference sequence). The CDR3 has 15 residues. Trimming removed 4 bases from V and 5 bases from J, with 18 bases in between. The CDR3 nucleotides are TGTGCCAGCAGCCCCGTTGAGGGAGGAGTGGAGACCCAGTACTTC. Its translation is CASSPVEGGVETQYF.

DNA of the CDR3: TGTGCCTGGAGTGTCCTCCGCGGGGATACGCAGTATTTT. Translation: CAWSVLRGDTQYF. The V and J genes are TRBV30 and TRBJ2-3, with D perhaps TRBD2 (5 bases). The CDR3 covers 13 residues. Between the trimmed V and J ends, which lost 0 bases and 6 bases, there was a span of 10 bases. Per the germline V gene, CDR1 is GTSNPN and CDR2 is SVGIG (reference sequence).

The rearrangement uses TRBV6-9 and TRBJ2-6; the D is unclear. The CDR3 is made up of 18 amino acids. Per the germline V gene, CDR1 is MNHGY and CDR2 is SVAAGI. V gave up 2 bases and J gave up 5 bases, with 19 bases separating them. The CDR3 nucleotides are TGTGCCAGCAGTTATCCATACCTACGACAAAGTCGGGCCAACGTCCTGACTTTC. Translating it yields CASSYPYLRQSRANVLTF.

The genes are TRBV9 and TRBJ1-2; weak D call: TRBD1 (5 bases). V was trimmed by 0 bases and J by 8 bases, leaving 11 bases between them. The germline V gene encodes CDR1 SGDLS and CDR2 YYNGEE. This CDR3 has 13 residues. This CDR3 is CASSVVPGEGYTF. Here the CDR3 DNA reads TGTGCCAGCAGCGTAGTTCCGGGGGAGGGCTACACCTTC.

This chain connects TRBV18 to TRBJ2-2; D gene unclear. Trimming cost V 2 bases and J 7 bases, with 17 bases left between them. Germline V gene data show CDR1 as KGHSH and CDR2 as LQKENI. The CDR3 is 16 residues long. The CDR3 is CASSPNKAPKVGELFF. The CDR3 nucleotides read TGTGCCAGCTCACCAAACAAGGCCCCAAAGGTCGGGGAGCTGTTTTTT.

The gene calls are TRBV27 and TRBJ1-2; D may be TRBD1 (5 bases). V shed 2 bases and J shed 7 bases, with 20 bases lying between them. The CDR3 spans 16 residues. Germline values: CDR1 MNHEY, CDR2 SMNVEV (reference sequence). CDR3 nucleotides: TGTGCCAGCAGTTTACAGTGGAGGGGAAGGGGCTCTGGCTACACCTTC. Its translation is CASSLQWRGRGSGYTF.

The table lists this clone with a count of one. The gene calls are TRBV7-2 and TRBJ2-5, with 10 bases that match TRBD2. V lost 2 bases to trimming and J lost 5 bases; unmatched junction nucleotides: 5. This CDR3 has 15 residues. Per the germline V gene, CDR1 is SGHTA and CDR2 is FQGNSA. The CDR3 loop reads CASSLHPSGSETQYF. CDR3 in DNA: TGTGCCAGCAGCTTACATCCTAGCGGGAGCGAGACCCAGTACTTC.

The chain employs TRBV9 and TRBJ1-1; a weak D match, TRBD1 (5 bases). Trimming left V 3 bases short and J 1 base short, with 7 bases between. There are 13 residues in the CDR3. Germline lookup yields CDR1 SGDLS and CDR2 YYNGEE. CDR3: CASSAQGNTEAFF. The CDR3 nucleotides are TGTGCCAGCAGCGCCCAGGGGAACACTGAAGCTTTCTTT.

The chain employs TRBV11-2 and TRBJ2-7, with D maybe TRBD2 (6 bases). Germline CDR1 and CDR2: SGHAT and FQNNGV. CDR3 length: 12 residues. V was shortened by 0 bases and J by 6 bases, with 6 bases between the two germline ends. The CDR3 DNA reads as TGTGCCAGCAGCTTAGAAGCGGGCGAGCAGTACTTC. This gives the protein CASSLEAGEQYF.

This clone has just one count. The chain carries TRBV14 and TRBJ2-1; D is undetermined. The CDR3 spans 12 residues. The germline V and J ends were trimmed by 4 bases and 10 bases, with 11 bases remaining between them. In germline, CDR1 is SGHDN, CDR2 FVKESK. The CDR3 DNA sequence: TGTGCCAGCAGCCCCCTTTCTGGGGAGCAGTTCTTC. Translated: CASSPLSGEQFF. The full variable domain, its missing parts supplied by reference TRBV14 and TRBJ2-1, is EAGVTQFPSHSVIEKGQTVTLRCDPISGHDNLYWYRRVMGKEIKFLLHFVKESKQDESGMPNNRFLAERTGGTYSTLKVQPAELEDSGVYFCASSPLSGEQFFGPGTRLTVL.

The gene calls are TRBV29-1 and TRBJ2-1; D call uncertain. CDR1 SQVTM and CDR2 ANQGSEA come from the germline V gene. The CDR3 consists of 11 residues. V lost 7 bases to trimming and J lost 6 bases, with 10 bases between them. Here the CDR3 DNA reads TGCAGCGCCGGACCATCCAATGAGCAGTTCTTC. It specifies CSAGPSNEQFF.

The chain recombines TRBV6-5 with TRBJ2-2; no clear D gene. The CDR3 runs 15 residues. The germline V and J ends were trimmed by 4 bases and 2 bases, with 11 bases remaining between them. Germline V gene sequence: CDR1 MNHEY, CDR2 SVGAGI. CDR3 protein: CASSWNRRNTGELFF. In DNA form, the CDR3 reads TGTGCCAGCAGTTGGAACAGACGTAACACCGGGGAGCTGTTTTTT.

The V call is TRBV19, the J call TRBJ2-3; 11 positions match TRBD2. The CDR3 has 15 amino acids. J gave up 8 bases and V 5 bases, and 9 bases lay outside the gene matches. Germline CDR1 LNHDA, CDR2 SQIVND (reference sequence). CDR3 residues: CASSATSGNLGTQYF. DNA of the CDR3: TGTGCCAGTAGTGCGACTAGCGGGAATTTAGGTACGCAGTATTTT.

The chain links TRBV12-5 to TRBJ1-5, with unresolved D. The V gene lost 1 base and the J gene lost 0 bases, with 10 bases spanning the gap. The CDR3 totals 16 residues. CDR1 is LGHNT and CDR2 is FRNRAP in the germline V gene. The CDR3 DNA is TGTGCTAGTGGTTTGGGCACAGTTCATAGCAATCAGCCCCAGCATTTT. Translated: CASGLGTVHSNQPQHF.

This clone was picked up one time. The chain joins TRBV6-1 to TRBJ2-3; 8 nucleotides match TRBD2. From germline, CDR1 is MNHNS and CDR2 SASEGT. The V gene end was trimmed by 4 bases and the J gene end by 4 bases; junction bases not matched to a gene: 10. The length of the CDR3 is 16 residues. CDR3 coding DNA: TGTGCCAGCAGTGCAGTTCCGGGGGGGCCCGCAGATACGCAGTATTTT. Translating gives CASSAVPGGPADTQYF.

In this sample, this clone turned up once. This chain connects TRBV11-2 to TRBJ2-1, with TRBD2 matching 10 bases. Germline V gene lookup returns CDR1 SGHAT and CDR2 FQNNGV. V trimming: 1 base; J trimming: 7 bases; junction bases outside the gene matches: 4. The CDR3 has 15 residues. CDR3 loop: CASSLGLAGANEQFF. The CDR3 DNA reads as TGTGCCAGCAGCTTAGGTCTAGCGGGAGCAAATGAGCAGTTCTTC.

The genes are TRBV6-5 and TRBJ1-6, with 8 bases lining up with TRBD1. CDR3 length equals 15 residues. Trimming took 7 bases from V and 9 from J; bases not matched to a gene: 11. From germline, CDR1 is MNHEY and CDR2 SVGAGI. Here the CDR3 reads CASKRTGTLGSPLHF. The DNA for the CDR3 is TGTGCCAGCAAACGGACAGGGACCTTGGGTTCACCCCTCCACTTT.

CDR3 sequence (DNA): TGTGCCAGCAGTGTTGCAGATACGCAGTATTTT. Protein sequence: CASSVADTQYF. J is TRBJ2-3 and V is TRBV2; D unclear. V lost 4 bases, J lost 4 bases, and 3 bases lay in between. The CDR3 spans 11 residues. Germline V CDR1 and CDR2: SNHLY, FYNNEI. Full variable domain (outside the CDR3, taken from reference TRBV2 and TRBJ2-3): EPEVTQTPSHQVTQMGQEVILRCVPISNHLYFYWYRQILGQKVEFLVSFYNNEISEKSEIFDDQFSVERPDGSNFTLKIRSTKLEDSAMYFCASSVADTQYFGPGTRLTVL.

V usage is TRBV7-3 and J usage is TRBJ2-7; D unclear. V shed 2 bases and J shed 1 base, with 12 bases lying between them. The germline CDR1 and CDR2 sequences are SGHTA and FQGTGA. CDR3 length: 15 residues. The DNA of the CDR3 is TGTGCCAGCAGCTTATTCGGCAGTTCATCCTACGAGCAGTACTTC. It translates to CASSLFGSSSYEQYF.

The V and J genes are TRBV4-1 and TRBJ1-3; D is ambiguous. Trimming pared 1 base from V and 0 bases from J, leaving 10 bases between. The CDR3 runs 16 residues. The V gene's germline CDR1 is MGHRA and CDR2 YSYEKL. CDR3 protein: CASSQAQASSGNTIYF. The CDR3, as DNA: TGCGCCAGCAGCCAAGCGCAGGCTAGCTCTGGAAACACCATATATTTT.

This chain uses TRBV5-6 with TRBJ1-1, with 12 bases fitting TRBD1. J was trimmed by 1 base and V by 4 bases; bases with no gene match: 11. The V gene's germline CDR1 is SGHDT and CDR2 YYEEEE. CDR3 length: 18 amino acids. CDR3 DNA sequence: TGTGCCAGCAGCCCCAGGGGACAGGGGGCTTCTTCGAACACTGAAGCTTTCTTT. Protein product: CASSPRGQGASSNTEAFF.

This clone was counted a single time. The DNA of the CDR3 is TGCAGCCAGGAAGGGGGCCTGAGCACAGATACGCAGTATTTT. Its translation is CSQEGGLSTDTQYF. The chain joins TRBV29-1 to TRBJ2-3, with 7 bases matching TRBD1. V lost 8 bases, J lost 0 bases, and 8 bases stayed unmatched. Germline CDR1 and CDR2: SQVTM and ANQGSEA. The CDR3 totals 14 residues.